This is a list of T cell receptor beta chains from one sample in a study of T cell responses to AZD1222 COVID-19 vaccine. Clones were read by immunoSEQ multiplex PCR, and TCRdb kept only the in-frame ones, dropping some. The profile shows around 140,000 clones, 88% of them singletons. The sequences come from peripheral blood, collected 28 days after the second dose of the MenACWY control vaccine. These TCRs come from an adult who received the MenACWY meningococcal vaccine as a control. Both conserved end residues are part of each CDR3. The order of the fields is D gene, J gene, V gene, clone size, CDR3 DNA, CDR3 protein. The D gene is left open where the match is weak. Some rows have no size entry. The others give once, few or many, or a class for an expanded clone.

. | TRBJ2-1 | TRBV14 | . | TGTGCCAGCAGCCAAGCGACCGGGGGATCGTACAATGAGCAGTTCTTC | CASSQATGGSYNEQFF
TRBD1 | TRBJ1-1 | TRBV19 | . | TGTGCCAGTAAGGGGCGGGGGACAGGGAAGGAGAACACTGAAGCTTTCTTT | CASKGRGTGKENTEAFF
. | TRBJ1-1 | TRBV7-9 | once | TGTGCCAGCAGCAAACGGTTTGAAAGCAAACATCCGTATCGGGAAGGGATGAACACTGAAGCTTTCTTT | CASSKRFESKHPYREGMNTEAFF
TRBD1 | TRBJ1-4 | TRBV20-1 | few | TGCAGTGCTAGTTCCGCCCCGGGACAGGGGGGTGCTAATGAAAAACTGTTTTTT | CSASSAPGQGGANEKLFF
TRBD1 | TRBJ1-2 | TRBV6-1 | . | TGTGCCAGCAGTGAAGGACAGGGTTTCTATGGCTACACCTTC | CASSEGQGFYGYTF
TRBD2 | TRBJ2-6 | TRBV5-1 | . | TGCGCCAGCAGCTTGGAGGTACTAGCGGGAGGGGCTGGGGCCAACGTCCTGACTTTC | CASSLEVLAGGAGANVLTF
. | TRBJ1-1 | TRBV7-2 | . | TGTGCCAGCAGCTTCCACTCTCGGGACACTGAAGCTTTCTTT | CASSFHSRDTEAFF
TRBD1 | TRBJ1-4 | TRBV3-1/TRBV3-2 | . | TGTGCCAGCAGCCAACCGACAGGGGACCTTAATGAAAAACTGTTTTTT | CASSQPTGDLNEKLFF
TRBD1 | TRBJ2-5 | TRBV15 | . | TGTGCCACCGGGGGACAGATCCAAGAGACCCAGTACTTC | CATGGQIQETQYF
TRBD1 | TRBJ1-1 | TRBV15 | . | TGTGCCACCAGCAGCAACTTTGGGACAGGGCGAACTGAAGCTTTCTTT | CATSSNFGTGRTEAFF
TRBD1 | TRBJ1-1 | TRBV7-3 | . | TGTGCCAGCAGCCTAACAGGGGGGAACACTGAAGCTTTCTTT | CASSLTGGNTEAFF
. | TRBJ2-1 | TRBV10-3 | . | TGTGCCATCAGTGGAGGGGTATTGTCCTACAATGAGCAGTTCTTC | CAISGGVLSYNEQFF
. | TRBJ2-3 | TRBV28 | . | TGTGCCAGTAAGGGGGGCGGGAGCACAGATACGCAGTATTTT | CASKGGGSTDTQYF
. | TRBJ2-3 | TRBV28 | . | TGTGCCAGCAGCAGAGACAGCACAGATACGCAGTATTTT | CASSRDSTDTQYF
. | TRBJ2-7 | TRBV27 | few | TGTGCCAGCAGTTGGTCCCTCTCCTACGAGCAGTACTTC | CASSWSLSYEQYF
TRBD1 | TRBJ1-5 | TRBV19 | . | TGTGCCAGTAGGGAGACCGACAGGGGGCGAAGCCAGCCCCAGCATTTT | CASRETDRGRSQPQHF
TRBD2 | TRBJ2-7 | TRBV7-2 | . | TGTGCCAGCAGCTTAATGTCGGCGGGAGGGAGCTACGAGCAGTACTTC | CASSLMSAGGSYEQYF
. | TRBJ1-3 | TRBV29-1 | . | TGCAGCGTTGTCACAGGCTCTGGAAACACCATATATTTT | CSVVTGSGNTIYF
. | TRBJ2-3 | TRBV5-1 | . | TGCGCCAGCAGCTTGGGGAGGGGCACAGATACGCAGTATTTT | CASSLGRGTDTQYF
. | TRBJ2-2 | TRBV5-1 | . | TGCGCCAGCAGAGGGACACCACTGAACACCGGGGAGCTGTTTTTT | CASRGTPLNTGELFF
. | TRBJ1-5 | TRBV19 | . | TGTGCCAGTAGTACCAGACGGGGGGACAATCAGCCCCAGCATTTT | CASSTRRGDNQPQHF
TRBD2 | TRBJ2-2 | TRBV5-5 | . | TGTGCCAGCACCATGGCGGGAGGAAACACCGGGGAGCTGTTTTTT | CASTMAGGNTGELFF
TRBD1 | TRBJ2-7 | TRBV5-1 | . | TGCGCCAGCAGCGCCAGCAGGGGGATCGTTTACGAGCAGTACTTC | CASSASRGIVYEQYF
TRBD1 | TRBJ1-2 | TRBV4-3 | . | TGCGCCAGCAGCCCCCGGGACAGCTTCCTTCCTGGCTACACCTTC | CASSPRDSFLPGYTF
TRBD1 | TRBJ2-7 | TRBV12-5 | . | TGTGCTAGTGGTTGGGAACAGGGGGGCCGCTACGAGCAGTACTTC | CASGWEQGGRYEQYF
TRBD1 | TRBJ2-7 | TRBV11-3 | few | TGTGCCAGCAGCTTAAGGGGGCACGAGCAGTACTTC | CASSLRGHEQYF
. | TRBJ2-3 | TRBV4-2 | once | TGTGCCAGCAGCCAAGATCCCGGGGAGGGGGCAGATACGCAGTATTTT | CASSQDPGEGADTQYF
. | TRBJ2-1 | TRBV6-2/TRBV6-3 | . | TGTGCCAGCAGCCCCGTGGTAGAGCTCTACAATGAGCAGTTCTTC | CASSPVVELYNEQFF
TRBD1 | TRBJ1-6 | TRBV30 | once | TGTGCCTGCGGGACAGCCGAAGTCTATAATTCACCCCTCCACTTT | CACGTAEVYNSPLHF
. | TRBJ1-2 | TRBV18 | . | TGTGCCAGCTCACCTCCCTGGGTCTCCGGCTACACCTTC | CASSPPWVSGYTF
. | TRBJ2-5 | TRBV29-1 | . | TGCAGCGTCGTCGGGAGTAACGGGGAGACCCAGTACTTC | CSVVGSNGETQYF